These T cell receptor beta chains were read from a single sample in a study of blood T cell repertoires in COVID-19. Using immunoSEQ multiplex PCR, the repertoire was profiled, and TCRdb retains in-frame clones only, with some absent. The sample includes 150,000 to 200,000 clones, 75% to 90% of them seen just once. Input material: peripheral blood. The receptors were gathered from a human donor with acute or convalescent COVID-19. The donor label of this sample is uncertain. The CDR3 runs from the conserved cysteine through the conserved F or W. The order of the fields is D gene, clone size, J gene, V gene, CDR3 protein, CDR3 DNA. D genes are given only for firm matches. A clone size is listed for some rows: how often the clone was seen (once, few, many), or a class if it is expanded.

TRBD1 . TRBJ2-5 TRBV5-4 CASSLGGQFEAQYF TGTGCCAGCAGCTTGGGGGGACAGTTCGAGGCCCAGTACTTC
. . TRBJ2-2 TRBV11-1 CASGKDSGGSGELFF TGTGCCAGCGGGAAGGATTCCGGAGGGTCCGGGGAGCTGTTTTTT
. . TRBJ2-3 TRBV15 CATSRGGIGKAVDTQYF TGTGCCACCAGCAGAGGAGGGATAGGGAAGGCTGTAGATACGCAGTATTTT
. . TRBJ1-6 TRBV7-2 CASSLDPAGSNSPLHF TGTGCCAGCAGCTTAGACCCCGCAGGGTCTAATTCACCCCTCCACTTT
TRBD1 . TRBJ1-3 TRBV5-4 CASSFGTGYSGNTIYF TGTGCCAGCAGCTTCGGGACAGGCTACTCTGGAAACACCATATATTTT
TRBD1 . TRBJ1-4 TRBV7-6 CASRGDRAGRKLFF TGTGCCAGCAGAGGCGACAGGGCGGGACGAAAACTGTTTTTT
TRBD1 . TRBJ1-5 TRBV18 CASSPGQGSNQPQHF TGTGCCAGCTCACCAGGACAGGGTAGCAATCAGCCCCAGCATTTT
. . TRBJ1-1 TRBV5-1 CASSLAVRGNTEAFF TGCGCCAGCAGCTTGGCAGTCAGGGGGAACACTGAAGCTTTCTTT
. few TRBJ1-2 TRBV6-4 CASSRGGSYGYTF TGTGCCAGCAGTCGCGGGGGGAGCTATGGCTACACCTTC
TRBD2 once TRBJ2-3 TRBV7-6 CASSSLPKVAGSTDTQYF TGTGCCAGCAGCTCCCTCCCCAAGGTAGCGGGGAGCACAGATACGCAGTATTTT
. . TRBJ1-2 TRBV28 CATGRAANYGYTF TGTGCCACCGGGAGGGCAGCTAACTATGGCTACACCTTC
. . TRBJ1-2 TRBV7-9 CASSLPPGATTGYTF TGTGCCAGCAGCTTGCCGCCGGGAGCAACAACGGGCTACACCTTC
. . TRBJ2-5 TRBV19 CASSMRVQETQYF TGTGCCAGTAGTATGAGAGTTCAAGAGACCCAGTACTTC
TRBD1 . TRBJ2-7 TRBV18 CASSPITGDPYEQYF TGTGCCAGCTCACCCATCACAGGGGATCCCTACGAGCAGTACTTC
TRBD1 . TRBJ1-1 TRBV23-1 CASSQCEGARAEAFF TGCGCCAGCAGTCAATGTGAGGGGGCGAGGGCTGAAGCTTTCTTT
TRBD1 . TRBJ1-5 TRBV7-9 CASSTGTGGNQPQHF TGTGCCAGCAGCACAGGGACAGGGGGCAATCAGCCCCAGCATTTT
TRBD1 . TRBJ1-1 TRBV3-1/TRBV3-2 CASSFWTGRTEAFF TGTGCCAGCAGCTTTTGGACAGGGAGGACTGAAGCTTTCTTT
. once TRBJ2-3 TRBV3-1/TRBV3-2 CASSQLPDTQYF TGTGCCAGCAGCCAACTCCCAGATACGCAGTATTTT
TRBD2 . TRBJ2-1 TRBV9 CASSVGGLAGHYNEQFF TGTGCCAGCAGCGTAGGTGGACTAGCGGGGCACTACAATGAGCAGTTCTTC
. . TRBJ1-6 TRBV30 CAWCPLVGLSPLHF TGTGCCTGGTGTCCTCTAGTTGGCCTTTCACCCCTCCACTTT
. . TRBJ2-3 TRBV3-1/TRBV3-2 CASSPRRGLTDTQYF TGTGCCAGCAGCCCTCGACGGGGTCTAACAGATACGCAGTATTTT
TRBD1 once TRBJ1-6 TRBV7-8 CASSPRTGGSYNSPLHF TGTGCCAGCAGCCCCAGAACAGGGGGCTCCTATAATTCACCCCTCCACTTT
. . TRBJ2-7 TRBV7-3 CASSLTSPGYEQYF TGTGCCAGCAGCTTAACCAGTCCGGGCTACGAGCAGTACTTC
TRBD1 few TRBJ1-6 TRBV30 CAWSVGDSHSPLHF TGTGCCTGGAGTGTAGGGGACAGTCATTCACCCCTCCACTTT
TRBD1 . TRBJ1-1 TRBV5-1 CASSLTTGHRTEAFF TGCGCCAGCAGCTTGACGACAGGGCATCGCACTGAAGCTTTCTTT
. . TRBJ1-5 TRBV5-8 CASSWTEYSNQPQHF TGTGCCAGCAGCTGGACAGAGTATAGCAATCAGCCCCAGCATTTT
TRBD1 . TRBJ2-7 TRBV5-4 CASRKQGAKEQYF TGTGCCAGCCGCAAACAGGGGGCGAAGGAGCAGTACTTC
TRBD2 once TRBJ2-3 TRBV5-1 CASSFVKRGASTDTQYF TGCGCCAGCAGCTTCGTAAAGCGGGGGGCTAGCACAGATACGCAGTATTTT
TRBD1 . TRBJ1-6 TRBV12-5 CASAGQGVSSPLHF TGTGCTAGTGCAGGACAGGGGGTGAGTTCACCCCTCCACTTT
. . TRBJ1-6 TRBV24-1 CATMAGSPLHF TGTGCCACCATGGCGGGTTCACCCCTCCACTTT
. . TRBJ2-5 TRBV18 CASSPRDGETQYF TGTGCCAGCTCACCCAGGGATGGAGAGACCCAGTACTTC
TRBD1 . TRBJ2-7 TRBV20-1 CSASRDRGIYEQYF TGCAGTGCTAGTCGGGACAGGGGGATCTACGAGCAGTACTTC
TRBD2 . TRBJ2-7 TRBV30 CAWIRLGGASEQYF TGTGCCTGGATCAGGTTGGGAGGGGCTTCCGAGCAGTACTTC
. . TRBJ2-5 TRBV14 CASSRGLETQYF TGTGCCAGCAGCAGGGGATTAGAGACCCAGTACTTC
. . TRBJ2-5 TRBV18 CASSPTGDSKGTQYF TGTGCCAGCTCACCAACCGGGGACTCAAAAGGGACCCAGTACTTC
. . TRBJ1-5 TRBV2 CASDQVGGQPQHF TGTGCCAGCGATCAGGTGGGGGGTCAGCCCCAGCATTTT
. . TRBJ1-6 TRBV7-3 CASSLRSQGFNSPLHF TGTGCCAGCAGCTTACGGTCACAGGGATTTAATTCACCCCTCCACTTT
. . TRBJ1-2 TRBV30 CAWSVQGRGYGYTF TGTGCCTGGAGTGTACAGGGCAGGGGCTATGGCTACACCTTC
. . TRBJ1-2 TRBV7-8 CASSLQQDYGYTF TGTGCCAGCAGCTTACAACAGGACTATGGCTACACCTTC
TRBD2 . TRBJ2-5 TRBV7-2 CASSLAGGGARETQYF TGTGCCAGCAGCTTAGCTGGCGGGGGGGCCCGGGAGACCCAGTACTTC
. . TRBJ2-7 TRBV10-2 CASSETGLGEREQYF TGCGCCAGCAGTGAAACAGGGTTGGGCGAGCGCGAGCAGTACTTC
TRBD2 . TRBJ2-3 TRBV7-2 CASSLSGRDYSTDTQYF TGTGCCAGCAGCCTTTCCGGCAGGGACTACAGCACAGATACGCAGTATTTT
TRBD1 . TRBJ1-2 TRBV6-6 CASSYHQGGNDGYTF TGTGCCAGCAGTTACCACCAGGGGGGTAATGATGGCTACACCTTC
TRBD1 . TRBJ2-7 TRBV15 CATSRTGDEQYF TGTGCCACCAGCAGGACAGGGGACGAGCAGTACTTC
TRBD1 . TRBJ1-3 TRBV5-1 CASSGMDRLSGNTIYF TGCGCCAGCAGCGGCATGGACAGGCTTTCTGGAAACACCATATATTTT
. . TRBJ1-6 TRBV7-9 CASSLGRSNSPLHF TGTGCCAGCAGCTTAGGACGGAGCAATTCACCCCTCCACTTT
. many TRBJ1-4 TRBV7-2 CASSLNRRAEKLFF TGTGCCAGCAGCTTGAACCGGCGGGCTGAAAAACTGTTTTTT
TRBD1 . TRBJ2-7 TRBV28 CASRGQGQARYEQYF TGTGCCAGCAGGGGACAGGGACAGGCCCGCTACGAGCAGTACTTC
TRBD1 . TRBJ1-2 TRBV6-6 CASSAVVQGVSGYTF TGTGCCAGCAGTGCCGTAGTACAGGGGGTCTCTGGCTACACCTTC
. . TRBJ1-2 TRBV29-1 CSALDRNLNYGYTF TGCAGCGCCCTCGACAGGAATCTAAACTATGGCTACACCTTC
TRBD1 . TRBJ1-1 TRBV2 CASSYDRGEAFF TGTGCCAGCAGCTACGACAGGGGCGAAGCTTTCTTT
TRBD1 . TRBJ1-2 TRBV7-2 CASSFAGTGDGYGYTF TGTGCCAGCAGCTTCGCTGGGACAGGGGACGGCTATGGCTACACCTTC
TRBD2 few TRBJ2-5 TRBV4-2 CASSSSSGGREETQYF TGTGCCAGCAGCTCTAGTAGCGGGGGGCGGGAAGAGACCCAGTACTTC